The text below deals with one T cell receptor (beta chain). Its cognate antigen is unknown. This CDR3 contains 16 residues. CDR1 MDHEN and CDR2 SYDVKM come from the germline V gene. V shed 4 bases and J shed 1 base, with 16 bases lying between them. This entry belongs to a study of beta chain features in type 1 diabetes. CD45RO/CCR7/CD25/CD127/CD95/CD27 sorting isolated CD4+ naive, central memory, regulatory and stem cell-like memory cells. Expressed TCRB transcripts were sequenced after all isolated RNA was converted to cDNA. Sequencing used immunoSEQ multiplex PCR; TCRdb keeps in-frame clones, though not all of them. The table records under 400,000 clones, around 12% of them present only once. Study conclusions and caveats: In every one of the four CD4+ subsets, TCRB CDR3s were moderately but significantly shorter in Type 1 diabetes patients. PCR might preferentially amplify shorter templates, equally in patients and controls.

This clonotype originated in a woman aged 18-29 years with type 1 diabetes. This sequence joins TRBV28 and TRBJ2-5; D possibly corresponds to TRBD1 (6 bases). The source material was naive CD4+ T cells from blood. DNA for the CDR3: TGTGCCAGCAGTTCGGGATTACAGGGCCCCCAAGAGACCCAGTACTTC. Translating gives CASSSGLQGPQETQYF.